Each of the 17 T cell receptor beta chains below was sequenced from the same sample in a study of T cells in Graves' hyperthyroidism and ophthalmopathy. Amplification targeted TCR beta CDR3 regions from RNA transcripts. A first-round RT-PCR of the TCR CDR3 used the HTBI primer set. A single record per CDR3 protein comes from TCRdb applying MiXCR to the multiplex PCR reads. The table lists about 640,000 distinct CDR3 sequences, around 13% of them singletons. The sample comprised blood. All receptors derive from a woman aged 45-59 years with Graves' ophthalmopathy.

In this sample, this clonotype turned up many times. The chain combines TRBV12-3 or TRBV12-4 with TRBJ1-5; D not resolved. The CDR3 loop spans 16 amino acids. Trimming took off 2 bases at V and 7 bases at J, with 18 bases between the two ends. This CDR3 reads CASSLSLSPGGQPQHF. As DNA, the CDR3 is TGTGCCAGCAGTTTAAGTCTTTCCCCCGGCGGCCAGCCCCAGCATTTT.

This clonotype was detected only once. The CDR3 reads CASGPPTGGRTQYF. The CDR3 DNA reads TGTGCCAGCGGACCGCCGACAGGGGGCCGTACGCAGTATTTT. This chain uses TRBV6-2 or TRBV6-3 with TRBJ2-3, with 10 bases identical to TRBD1. The V gene's germline CDR1 is MNHEY and CDR2 SVGEGT. The CDR3 extends over 14 amino acids. Trimming cost V 8 bases and J 8 bases; bases outside gene matches: 10.

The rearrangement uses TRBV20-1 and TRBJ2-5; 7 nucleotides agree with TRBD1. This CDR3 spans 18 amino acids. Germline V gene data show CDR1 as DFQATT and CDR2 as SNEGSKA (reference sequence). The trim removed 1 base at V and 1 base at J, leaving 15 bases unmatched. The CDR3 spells CSARASSATGYSQETQYF. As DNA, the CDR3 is TGCAGTGCTAGAGCCTCCTCTGCGACAGGGTATAGCCAAGAGACCCAGTACTTC.

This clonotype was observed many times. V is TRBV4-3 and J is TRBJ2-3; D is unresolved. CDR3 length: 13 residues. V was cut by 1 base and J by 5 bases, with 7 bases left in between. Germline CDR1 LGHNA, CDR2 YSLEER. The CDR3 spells CASSQGVQDTQYF. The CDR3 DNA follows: TGCGCCAGCAGCCAAGGTGTGCAAGATACGCAGTATTTT.

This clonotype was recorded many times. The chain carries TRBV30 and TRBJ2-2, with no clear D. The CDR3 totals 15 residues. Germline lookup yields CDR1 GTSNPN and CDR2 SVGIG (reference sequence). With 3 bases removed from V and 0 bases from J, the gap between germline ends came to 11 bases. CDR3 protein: CAWRQGWTNTGELFF. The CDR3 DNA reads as TGTGCCTGGAGACAAGGGTGGACGAACACCGGGGAGCTGTTTTTT.

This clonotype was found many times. CDR3: CASSPKSSNEQFF. The CDR3 nucleotides read TGTGCCAGCTCTCCTAAGTCATCCAATGAGCAGTTCTTC. This chain joins TRBV18 and TRBJ2-1; D is ambiguous. The CDR3 consists of 13 residues. The germline V and J ends were trimmed by 6 bases and 6 bases, with 12 bases remaining between them. The germline CDR1 and CDR2 sequences are KGHSH and LQKENI.

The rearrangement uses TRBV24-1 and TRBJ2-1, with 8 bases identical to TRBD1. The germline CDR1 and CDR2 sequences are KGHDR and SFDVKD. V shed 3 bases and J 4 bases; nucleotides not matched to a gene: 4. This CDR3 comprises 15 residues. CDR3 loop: CATSDEDRDYNEQFF. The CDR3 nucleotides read TGTGCCACCAGTGATGAGGACAGGGATTACAATGAGCAGTTCTTC.

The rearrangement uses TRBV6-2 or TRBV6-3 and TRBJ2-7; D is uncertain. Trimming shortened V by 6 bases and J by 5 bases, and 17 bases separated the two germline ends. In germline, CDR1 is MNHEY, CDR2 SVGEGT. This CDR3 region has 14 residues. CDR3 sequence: CASRASPAIHEQYF. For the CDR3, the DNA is TGTGCCAGCAGGGCGAGCCCAGCCATCCACGAGCAGTACTTC.

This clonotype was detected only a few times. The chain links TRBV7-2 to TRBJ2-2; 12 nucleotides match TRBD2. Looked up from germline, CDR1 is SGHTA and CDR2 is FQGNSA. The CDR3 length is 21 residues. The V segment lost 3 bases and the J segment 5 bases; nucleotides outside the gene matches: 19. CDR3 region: CASSFPGIIGLAGSRTGELFF. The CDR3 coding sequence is TGTGCCAGCAGCTTCCCGGGGATAATAGGACTAGCGGGATCAAGGACCGGGGAGCTGTTTTTT. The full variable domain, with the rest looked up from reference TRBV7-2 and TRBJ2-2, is GAGVSQSPSNKVTEKGKDVELRCDPISGHTALYWYRQSLGQGLEFLIYFQGNSAPDKSGLPSDRFSAERTGGSVSTLTIQRTQQEDSAVYLCASSFPGIIGLAGSRTGELFFGEGSRLTVL.

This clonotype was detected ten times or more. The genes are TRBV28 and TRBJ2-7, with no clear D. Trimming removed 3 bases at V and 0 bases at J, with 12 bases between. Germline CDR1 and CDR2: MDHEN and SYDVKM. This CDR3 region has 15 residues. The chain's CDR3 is CASSLAAASSYEQYF. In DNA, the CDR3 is TGTGCCAGCAGTTTGGCGGCCGCGAGCTCCTACGAGCAGTACTTC.

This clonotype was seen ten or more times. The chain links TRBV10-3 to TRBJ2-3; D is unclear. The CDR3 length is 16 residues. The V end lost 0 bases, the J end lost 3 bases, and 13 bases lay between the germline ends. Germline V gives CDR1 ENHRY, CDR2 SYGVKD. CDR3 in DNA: TGTGCCATCAGTGAGTCAATGGTCGAAACTACAGATACGCAGTATTTT. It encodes CAISESMVETTDTQYF.

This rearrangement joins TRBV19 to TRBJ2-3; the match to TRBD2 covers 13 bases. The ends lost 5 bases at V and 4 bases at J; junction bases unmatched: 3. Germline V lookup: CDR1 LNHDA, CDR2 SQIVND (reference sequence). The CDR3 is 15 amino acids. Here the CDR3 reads CASSGLAGDPDTQYF. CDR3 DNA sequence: TGTGCCAGTAGTGGACTAGCGGGAGACCCAGATACGCAGTATTTT.

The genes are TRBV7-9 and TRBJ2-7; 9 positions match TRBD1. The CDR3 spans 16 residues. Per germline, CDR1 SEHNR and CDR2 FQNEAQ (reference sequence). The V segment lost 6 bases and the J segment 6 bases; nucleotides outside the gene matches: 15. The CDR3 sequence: CASRTRPGQGGVEQYF. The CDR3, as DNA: TGTGCCAGCAGAACCCGGCCGGGACAGGGAGGGGTCGAGCAGTACTTC.

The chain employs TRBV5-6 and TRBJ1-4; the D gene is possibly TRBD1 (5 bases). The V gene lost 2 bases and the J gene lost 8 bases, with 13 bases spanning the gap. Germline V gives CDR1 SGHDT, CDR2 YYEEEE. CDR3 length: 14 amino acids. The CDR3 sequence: CASSFRVPGEKLFF. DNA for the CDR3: TGTGCCAGCAGCTTCAGGGTGCCGGGGGAAAAACTGTTTTTT.

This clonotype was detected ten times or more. In nucleotides, the CDR3 is TGTGCCTGGAGTGTAAGACGCCCTTCTGGAAACACCATATATTTT. It specifies CAWSVRRPSGNTIYF. The rearrangement links TRBV30 to TRBJ1-3; no definite D call. Germline values: CDR1 GTSNPN, CDR2 SVGIG (reference sequence). CDR3 length: 15 residues. The V end lost 0 bases, the J end lost 1 base, and 10 bases lay between the germline ends.

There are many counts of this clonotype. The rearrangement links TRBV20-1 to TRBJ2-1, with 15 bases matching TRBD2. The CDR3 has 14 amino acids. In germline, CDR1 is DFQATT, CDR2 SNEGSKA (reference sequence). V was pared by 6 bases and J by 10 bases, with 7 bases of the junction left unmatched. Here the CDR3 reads CSALRTSGRGEQFF. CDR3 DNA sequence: TGCAGTGCCCTCAGGACTAGCGGGAGGGGGGAGCAGTTCTTC.

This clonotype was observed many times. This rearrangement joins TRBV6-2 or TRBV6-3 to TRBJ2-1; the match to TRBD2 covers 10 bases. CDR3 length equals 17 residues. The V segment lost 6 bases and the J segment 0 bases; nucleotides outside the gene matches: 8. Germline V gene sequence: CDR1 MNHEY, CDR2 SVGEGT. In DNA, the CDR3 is TGTGCCAGCAGGGCTAGCGGGAGACACAGCTCCTACAATGAGCAGTTCTTC. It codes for CASRASGRHSSYNEQFF.